Described below is a single T cell receptor (beta chain) sequence and its context. Its specificity is not known. This sample was taken from a study of cytomegalovirus exposure and HLA in healthy donors. Looked up from germline, CDR1 is MGHRA and CDR2 is YSYEKL. The CDR3 consists of 16 residues. Trimming removed 0 bases from V and 6 bases from J, with 15 bases in between. 13 Jbeta primers and 60 Vbeta primers were used for the PCR. Source study methods: Later, an analysis found around 80 million unique TCR beta chains, and about 10 million of these were shared. Only in-frame clones appear in the TCRdb table, and some are missing; sequencing was by immunoSEQ multiplex PCR. The V and J calls and clone size come from that table; D and trimming were worked out from the DNA. Of roughly 150,000 clones in the sample, 65% to 80% were seen once. General study findings and limits: Most likely, a cluster of highly shared sequence variants arose as a sequencing artifact.

The TCR was taken from a woman in her forties or fifties in good health and CMV-seropositive. The sequencing input was PBMCs. The V call is TRBV4-1, the J call TRBJ1-5; TRBD1 might be the D (6 bases). CDR3 nucleotide sequence: TGCGCCAGCAGCCAAGATTGGGTCAGGGGAGCTCAGCCCCAGCATTTT. Translated, it gives CASSQDWVRGAQPQHF.